This T cell receptor beta chain was identified in a study of blood T cell repertoires in COVID-19. Trimming at V came to 5 bases and at J to 7 bases, leaving 6 bases not matched to a gene. This CDR3 has 13 residues. From germline, CDR1 is MNHEY and CDR2 SVGAGI. The table came from immunoSEQ multiplex PCR; TCRdb's copy has only in-frame clones and leaves some out. The table lists about 270,000 clones, approximately 90% of them singletons. This receptor was obtained from a woman younger than 35 who had recovered from COVID-19. Sequenced material: PBMCs or T cells enriched from blood (not recorded which). The chain combines TRBV6-5 with TRBJ1-2; TRBD1 matches 8 bases. The CDR3 sequence is CASSQGARGGYTF. The CDR3 DNA is TGTGCCAGCAGTCAGGGGGCTCGAGGTGGCTACACCTTC.